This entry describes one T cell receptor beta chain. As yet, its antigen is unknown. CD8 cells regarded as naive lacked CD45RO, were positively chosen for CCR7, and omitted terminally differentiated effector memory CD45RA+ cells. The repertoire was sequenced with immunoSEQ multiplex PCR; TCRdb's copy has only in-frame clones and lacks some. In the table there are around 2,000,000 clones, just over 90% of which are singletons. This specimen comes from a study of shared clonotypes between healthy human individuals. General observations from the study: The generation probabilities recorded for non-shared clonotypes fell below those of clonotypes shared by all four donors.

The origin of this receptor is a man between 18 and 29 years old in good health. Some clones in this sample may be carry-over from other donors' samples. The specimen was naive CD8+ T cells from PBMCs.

CDR3 amino acids: CASSGGNRNQPQHF. The CDR3 region has the DNA TGTGCCAGCAGCGGCGGGAACAGAAATCAGCCCCAGCATTTT. The chain has TRBV9 and TRBJ1-5; D is undetermined. The CDR3 spans 14 residues. V shed 3 bases and J shed 4 bases, with 11 bases lying between them. Germline lookup yields CDR1 SGDLS and CDR2 YYNGEE.